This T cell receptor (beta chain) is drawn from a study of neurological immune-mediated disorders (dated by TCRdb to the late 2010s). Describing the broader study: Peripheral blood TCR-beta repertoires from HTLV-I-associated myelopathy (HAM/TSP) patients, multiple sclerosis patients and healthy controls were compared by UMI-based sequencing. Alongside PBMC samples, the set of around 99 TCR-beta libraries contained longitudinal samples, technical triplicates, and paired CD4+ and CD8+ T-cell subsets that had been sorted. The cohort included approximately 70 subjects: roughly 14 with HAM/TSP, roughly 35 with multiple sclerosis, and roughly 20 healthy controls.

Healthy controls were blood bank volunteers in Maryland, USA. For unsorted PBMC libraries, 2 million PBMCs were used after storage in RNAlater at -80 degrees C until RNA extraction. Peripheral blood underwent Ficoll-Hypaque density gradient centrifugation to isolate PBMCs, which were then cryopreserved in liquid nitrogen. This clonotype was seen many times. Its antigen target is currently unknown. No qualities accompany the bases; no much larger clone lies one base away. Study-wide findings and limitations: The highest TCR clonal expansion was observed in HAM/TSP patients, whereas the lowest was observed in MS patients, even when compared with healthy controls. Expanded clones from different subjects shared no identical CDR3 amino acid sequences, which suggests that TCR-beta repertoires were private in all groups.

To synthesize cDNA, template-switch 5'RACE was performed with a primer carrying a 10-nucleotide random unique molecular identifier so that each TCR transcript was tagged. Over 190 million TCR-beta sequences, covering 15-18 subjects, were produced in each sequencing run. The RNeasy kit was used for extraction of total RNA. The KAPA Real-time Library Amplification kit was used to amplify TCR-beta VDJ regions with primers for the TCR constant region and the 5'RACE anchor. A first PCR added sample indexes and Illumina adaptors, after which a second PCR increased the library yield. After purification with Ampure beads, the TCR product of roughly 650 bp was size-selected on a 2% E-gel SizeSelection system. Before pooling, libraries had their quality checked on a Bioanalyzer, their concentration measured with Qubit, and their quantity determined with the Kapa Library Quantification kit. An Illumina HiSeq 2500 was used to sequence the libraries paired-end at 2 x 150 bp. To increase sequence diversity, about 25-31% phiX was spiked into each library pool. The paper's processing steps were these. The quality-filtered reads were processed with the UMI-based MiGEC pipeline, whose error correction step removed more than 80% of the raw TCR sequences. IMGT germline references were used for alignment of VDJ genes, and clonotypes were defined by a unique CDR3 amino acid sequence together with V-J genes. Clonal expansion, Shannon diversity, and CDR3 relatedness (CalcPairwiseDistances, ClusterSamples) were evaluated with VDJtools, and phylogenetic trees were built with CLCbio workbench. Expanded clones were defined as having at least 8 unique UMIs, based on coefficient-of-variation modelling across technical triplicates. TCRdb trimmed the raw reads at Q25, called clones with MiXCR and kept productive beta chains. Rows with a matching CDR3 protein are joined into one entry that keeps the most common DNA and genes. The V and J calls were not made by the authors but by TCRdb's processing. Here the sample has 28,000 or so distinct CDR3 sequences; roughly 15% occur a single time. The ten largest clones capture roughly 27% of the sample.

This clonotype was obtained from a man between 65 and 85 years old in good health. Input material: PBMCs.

The bases read TGCGCCAGCAGGACCGGGACTAGCGGTATAGATACGCAGTATTTT. Its translation reads: CASRTGTSGIDTQYF. The chain employs TRBV5-1 and TRBJ2-3, and 11 junctional nucleotides match TRBD2. CDR1 SGHRS and CDR2 YFSETQ are derived from the germline V gene. The V end gives up 5 bases and the J end 5 bases, leaving 7 bases in the junction not matched to a gene. The CDR3 has 15 amino acids, counting the end cysteine and phenylalanine. The only DNA kept is the CDR3, 45 bases in frame from the first base.